Listed below are T cell receptor beta chains from one sample, sequenced in a study of blood T cell repertoires in COVID-19. Repertoires were generated with immunoSEQ multiplex PCR, while TCRdb's copy carries only in-frame clones and drops some. The sample gives 250,000 to 300,000 clones, around 85% of which show up once; more than 9.5% is in the top ten. Sequencing used peripheral blood. Receptors originate from a woman aged 70-85 years with acute or convalescent COVID-19. CDR3s include the opening cysteine and the closing phenylalanine or tryptophan. The D gene is left open where the match is weak. Rows give clone size only sometimes, using once, few, many, or a class for an expanded clone.

J	V	size	D	length	DNA	CDR3
TRBJ1-2	TRBV3-1/TRBV3-2	few	-	13	TGTGCTACAACGGGGATAGGAGGATATGGCTACACCTTC	CATTGIGGYGYTF
TRBJ2-1	TRBV2	few	TRBD1	16	TGTGCCAGCAGAGGACAGGGCCTACGGAGGGGGAATGAGCAGTTCTTC	CASRGQGLRRGNEQFF
TRBJ2-3	TRBV5-1	few	TRBD2	17	TGCGCCAGCAGCTTGGCCGTGACTAGCGGCTCCACAGATACGCAGTATTTT	CASSLAVTSGSTDTQYF
TRBJ1-2	TRBV18	-	-	13	TGTGCCAGCTCACCAGAGGGCAACTATGGCTACACCTTC	CASSPEGNYGYTF
TRBJ2-5	TRBV6-1	-	-	13	TGTGCCAGCAGTGAAGCGGGGGGAAGGGCCCAGTACTTC	CASSEAGGRAQYF
TRBJ2-7	TRBV3-1/TRBV3-2	-	TRBD2	15	TGTGCCAGCAGAAAGCGGGACTCGCCCTTCAGCGAGCAGTACTTC	CASRKRDSPFSEQYF
TRBJ2-1	TRBV10-2	-	TRBD2	14	TGCGCCAGCACTGGGACTAGCACCAAGAATGAGCAGTTCTTC	CASTGTSTKNEQFF
TRBJ2-2	TRBV2	-	-	14	TGTGCCAGCAATCGCGAAATATGGACCGGGGAGCTGTTTTTT	CASNREIWTGELFF
TRBJ1-6	TRBV7-9	-	-	15	TGTGCCAGCAGCTTACTGGCAGGGACTCATTCACCCCTCCACTTT	CASSLLAGTHSPLHF
TRBJ2-7	TRBV5-4	-	-	16	TGTGCCAGCAGCTCCTCCCCCACGCGGGGGCCCTACGAGCAGTACTTC	CASSSSPTRGPYEQYF
TRBJ2-5	TRBV19	-	TRBD1	14	TGTGCCAGTAGTAGGGGACAGGGGATAGAGACCCAGTACTTC	CASSRGQGIETQYF
TRBJ2-3	TRBV3-1/TRBV3-2	-	-	15	TGTGCCAGCACCCCTCGAGGGGGATACACAGATACGCAGTATTTT	CASTPRGGYTDTQYF
TRBJ2-5	TRBV20-1	-	-	11	TGCAGTGGAGAGGGACAAGAGACCCAGTACTTC	CSGEGQETQYF
TRBJ1-6	TRBV11-2	-	TRBD1	12	TGTGCCAGCAGTAACAGGGGACCACCCCTCCACTTT	CASSNRGPPLHF
TRBJ2-3	TRBV5-1	-	TRBD2	16	TGCGCCAGCAGCTCTTTGGCGGGAGATAGCACAGATACGCAGTATTTT	CASSSLAGDSTDTQYF
TRBJ2-3	TRBV27	once	TRBD2	14	TGTGCCAGCCTTACGACTAGGGAGGGAGATACGCAGTATTTT	CASLTTREGDTQYF
TRBJ2-3	TRBV4-2	-	-	13	TGTGCCAGCAGCCAACTAGCAGGAGATACGCAGTATTTT	CASSQLAGDTQYF
TRBJ2-7	TRBV18	-	TRBD1	14	TGTGCCAGCTCACCACCCGACAGGGGCTACGAGCAGTACTTC	CASSPPDRGYEQYF
TRBJ2-3	TRBV12-5	-	TRBD2	16	TGTGCTAGTGGTTCTATAGCGGGGCTGAGCACAGATACGCAGTATTTT	CASGSIAGLSTDTQYF
TRBJ1-6	TRBV7-2	once	-	15	TGTGCCAGCAGCTGGAAAGCAGGGCGGGGATCACCCCTCCACTTT	CASSWKAGRGSPLHF
TRBJ2-1	TRBV6-5	-	TRBD2	15	TGTGCCAGCAGTTACGGACTAGCGGGGGGTTATGAGCAGTTCTTC	CASSYGLAGGYEQFF
TRBJ1-1	TRBV9	few	-	14	TGTGCCAGCAGCGTTGGGCCGGGGAGCACTGAAGCTTTCTTT	CASSVGPGSTEAFF
TRBJ1-2	TRBV2	-	-	13	TGTGCCAGCAGAATGGACACTAACTATGGCTACACCTTC	CASRMDTNYGYTF
TRBJ1-2	TRBV1	-	-	13	TGCACCAGCAGCCCGGACAGGCGCTCTGGCTACACCTTC	CTSSPDRRSGYTF
TRBJ1-4	TRBV6-5	-	-	16	TGTGCCAGCAGTTACACCCCTAAAGGAGCTAATGAAAAACTGTTTTTT	CASSYTPKGANEKLFF
TRBJ2-1	TRBV6-2/TRBV6-3	once	TRBD2	16	TGTGCCAGCAGCCGCACGGGCCTAGCGGCTTACAATGAGCAGTTCTTC	CASSRTGLAAYNEQFF
TRBJ1-1	TRBV18	-	-	16	TGTGCCAGCTCACCACCGAACGGAGTGATGAACACTGAAGCTTTCTTT	CASSPPNGVMNTEAFF
TRBJ1-6	TRBV30	-	TRBD1	14	TGTGCCCGGCACCGTACAGGGGAAGATTCACCCCTCCACTTT	CARHRTGEDSPLHF
TRBJ1-2	TRBV3-1/TRBV3-2	-	TRBD1	14	TGTGCCAGCAGCCAAGGGGGACAGGGGCATGGCTACACCTTC	CASSQGGQGHGYTF
TRBJ2-5	TRBV30	-	-	15	TGTGCCTGGAGTCCCCCGAGGGGGTTACGGGAGACCCAGTACTTC	CAWSPPRGLRETQYF
TRBJ1-6	TRBV6-5	few	-	12	TGTGCCAGCAGTTACCATAGATCACCCCTCCACTTT	CASSYHRSPLHF
TRBJ2-4	TRBV5-1	-	-	15	TGCGCCAGCAGCTTGGGTTTCGGGGGAGGAGACATTCAGTACTTC	CASSLGFGGGDIQYF
TRBJ1-4	TRBV6-5	-	-	15	TGTGCCAGCAGTTACTACCCAGGGGTACATGAAAAACTGTTTTTT	CASSYYPGVHEKLFF
TRBJ1-6	TRBV11-2	-	-	15	TGTGCCAGCAGCTCCCGGGGAGGAGTTAATTCACCCCTCCACTTT	CASSSRGGVNSPLHF